Given below is one T cell receptor (beta chain) in context. V was pared by 7 bases and J by 3 bases, with 19 bases between. The CDR3 extends over 15 amino acids. Germline CDR1 is MDHEN and CDR2 is SYDVKM. This record belongs to a study of blood T cell repertoires in COVID-19. Study-level background: Sites across the United States, Italy and Spain contributed samples from acute and convalescent COVID-19.

The assay was immunoSEQ multiplex PCR, and TCRdb's table has in-frame clones only and misses some. The sample holds around 100,000 clones, 85% to 90% seen once. The sequence was obtained from a human donor in a cohort sampled during active COVID-19. This sequence joins TRBV28 and TRBJ2-7; D possibly corresponds to TRBD2 (6 bases). Specimen: peripheral blood. The CDR3 coding sequence is TGTGCCAGCATGGAGGGTCCGTTCCGAAACTACGAGCAGTACTTC. This translates into CASMEGPFRNYEQYF. Full variable domain (remainder filled in from reference TRBV28 and TRBJ2-7): DVKVTQSSRYLVKRTGEKVFLECVQDMDHENMFWYRQDPGLGLRLIYFSYDVKMKEKGDIPEGYSVSREKKERFSLILESASTNQTSMYLCASMEGPFRNYEQYFGPGTRLTVT.